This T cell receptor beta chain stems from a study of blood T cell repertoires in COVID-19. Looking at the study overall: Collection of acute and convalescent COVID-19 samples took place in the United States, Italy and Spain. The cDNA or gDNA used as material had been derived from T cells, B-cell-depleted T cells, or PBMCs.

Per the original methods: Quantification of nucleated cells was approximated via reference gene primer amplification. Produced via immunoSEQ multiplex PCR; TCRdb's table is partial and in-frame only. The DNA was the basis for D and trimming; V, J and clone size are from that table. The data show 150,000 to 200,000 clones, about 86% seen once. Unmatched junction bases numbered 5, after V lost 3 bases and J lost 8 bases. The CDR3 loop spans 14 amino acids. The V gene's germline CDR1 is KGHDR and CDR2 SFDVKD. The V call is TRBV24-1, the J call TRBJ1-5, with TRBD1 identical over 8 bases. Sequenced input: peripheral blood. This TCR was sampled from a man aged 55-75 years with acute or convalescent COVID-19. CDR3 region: CATSDVDRGKPQHF. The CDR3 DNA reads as TGTGCCACCAGTGATGTCGACAGGGGAAAGCCCCAGCATTTT.